These T cell receptor beta chains were read from a single sample in a study of cytomegalovirus exposure and HLA in healthy donors. Assay used: immunoSEQ multiplex PCR; TCRdb lists only in-frame clones, some missing. The sample contains roughly 170,000 clones, approximately 81% of which appear only once. Sequenced material: PBMCs. The receptors derive from a woman aged 25 to 39 in good health and CMV-seronegative. The CDR3 runs from the conserved cysteine through the conserved F or W. D genes are given only for firm matches. The listing skips clone size in some rows; elsewhere it reads once, few, many or a size class.

- TRBJ2-1 TRBD2 17 TRBV11-1 TGTGCCAGCAGCCGCCGACTAGCGGGAGGGCAATACAATGAGCAGTTCTTC CASSRRLAGGQYNEQFF
few TRBJ2-5 TRBD1 15 TRBV14 TGTGCCAGCAGCCAAGGGGGGACAGGGGTGGAGACCCAGTACTTC CASSQGGTGVETQYF
- TRBJ2-5 TRBD1 13 TRBV2 TGTGCCAGCAGTGGGGACAGGGGGAGAGATCAGTACTTC CASSGDRGRDQYF
- TRBJ2-1 TRBD2 16 TRBV7-2 TGTGCCAGCAGCACCACGACTAGCGGGATTTACAATGAGCAGTTCTTC CASSTTTSGIYNEQFF
- TRBJ2-1 - 14 TRBV6-6 TGTGTCAGCACACTAGAGGCCCTCTACAATGAGCAGTTCTTC CVSTLEALYNEQFF
- TRBJ2-3 TRBD2 18 TRBV4-3 TGCGCCAGCAGCCTGGGACTAGCGGGTCTCGGAGGCACAGATACGCAGTATTTT CASSLGLAGLGGTDTQYF
- TRBJ1-2 - 14 TRBV30 TGTGCCCAAACCACAGGGTCCGCTAACTATGGCTACACCTTC CAQTTGSANYGYTF
- TRBJ1-1 - 14 TRBV19 TGTGCCAGTAGTATAGAGTCGCGGGGACCTAAAGCTTTCTTT CASSIESRGPKAFF
once TRBJ2-3 - 19 TRBV5-6 TGTGCCAGCAGCCCACTCTTTGGGCGGGCGGGTCGGGGCACAGATACGCAGTATTTT CASSPLFGRAGRGTDTQYF
- TRBJ2-7 - 13 TRBV5-1 TGCGCCAGCAGCTTCCGGGACACCTACGAGCAGTACTTC CASSFRDTYEQYF
- TRBJ2-7 TRBD1 13 TRBV5-1 TGCGCCAGCAGCTTGGTTGACAGGGGCGAGCAGTACTTC CASSLVDRGEQYF
- TRBJ1-5 - 14 TRBV19 TGTGCCAGTAGTGTGGGGGGAGGCAATCAGCCCCAGCATTTT CASSVGGGNQPQHF
- TRBJ2-2 TRBD1 16 TRBV11-3 TGTGCCAGCAGCTTAGATGGGACAGGGTACACCGGGGAGCTGTTTTTT CASSLDGTGYTGELFF
once TRBJ1-6 TRBD1 15 TRBV6-6 TGTGCCAGCAGATTAACCGGGACAGGGAATTCACCCCTCCACTTT CASRLTGTGNSPLHF
- TRBJ1-1 TRBD1 15 TRBV28 TGTGCCAGCAGTGCTCGACAGGGGGTTGGGACTGAAGCTTTCTTT CASSARQGVGTEAFF
- TRBJ1-2 - 14 TRBV7-2 TGTGCCAGCATAACCCAGGGATTCGTGGGTAGCTACACCTTC CASITQGFVGSYTF
- TRBJ2-3 TRBD2 15 TRBV9 TGTGCCAGCAGTCGAGCGGGGGGGAACACAGATACGCAGTATTTT CASSRAGGNTDTQYF
- TRBJ1-1 TRBD1 17 TRBV11-2 TGTGCCAGCAGAACACCGGGACAGGGGTTTCAAAACACTGAAGCTTTCTTT CASRTPGQGFQNTEAFF
- TRBJ2-7 TRBD2 15 TRBV6-1 TGTGCCAGCAGTGGGGGACTAGCGGTCTCCTACGAGCAGTACTTC CASSGGLAVSYEQYF
- TRBJ2-5 TRBD2 16 TRBV11-2 TGTGCCAGCAGCGTCACTAGCGGGAGGGCCAGGGAGACCCAGTACTTC CASSVTSGRARETQYF
few TRBJ1-5 - 15 TRBV28 TGTGCCAGCAGTTTATTCGGCAGGGGAAATCAGCCCCAGCATTTT CASSLFGRGNQPQHF
- TRBJ1-2 TRBD1 17 TRBV27 TGTGCCAGCAGTCCGGTGGGCAGGGGGCAGGTTAACTATGGCTACACCTTC CASSPVGRGQVNYGYTF
few TRBJ1-4 - 15 TRBV2 TGTGCCAGCAGTAAGGGGCAGTACGTGAGTGAAAAACTGTTTTTT CASSKGQYVSEKLFF
- TRBJ1-1 - 14 TRBV7-9 TGTGCCAGCAGCTTAGGAGGCGGGGTCACTGAAGCTTTCTTT CASSLGGGVTEAFF
- TRBJ2-1 - 16 TRBV4-3 TGCGCCAGCAGCCAATCCCAACCGAGCTCCTACAATGAGCAGTTCTTC CASSQSQPSSYNEQFF
- TRBJ1-4 - 12 TRBV7-9 TGTGCCAGCAGCCGAGGTTGGGAAAAACTGTTTTTT CASSRGWEKLFF
- TRBJ2-2 - 14 TRBV2 TGTGCCAGCAGAGGGACACGGAACACCGGGGAGCTGTTTTTT CASRGTRNTGELFF
once TRBJ2-7 - 13 TRBV5-1 TGCGCCAGCAGCTTGCAGGGCTCCTACGAGCAGTACTTC CASSLQGSYEQYF
- TRBJ2-7 TRBD1 16 TRBV7-2 TGTGCCAGCAGCTTAAGAACCGGGACAGAGGCCTACGAGCAGTACTTC CASSLRTGTEAYEQYF
- TRBJ2-7 TRBD1 13 TRBV4-1 TGCGCCAGCAGCCGACAGGGCGACTACGAGCAGTACTTC CASSRQGDYEQYF
- TRBJ2-3 - 12 TRBV27 TGTGCCAGCAGTTCCGCGACAGATACGCAGTATTTT CASSSATDTQYF
once TRBJ2-4 - 15 TRBV5-1 TGCGCCAGCAGCTTGGACAGTCTAGCCAAAAACAGTCAGTACTTC CASSLDSLAKNSQYF
- TRBJ2-6 TRBD2 17 TRBV27 TGTGCCAGCAGTCCCGCTAGCGGGGTGGAGGGGGCCAACGTCCTGACTTTC CASSPASGVEGANVLTF
- TRBJ1-6 - 14 TRBV2 TGTGCCAGCGGAATGAGGTCAGGGGATTCACCCCTCCACTTT CASGMRSGDSPLHF
- TRBJ2-2 TRBD1 18 TRBV4-3 TGCGCCAGCAGCCAAGATCTAAGCAGGGGGCCGAACACCGGGGAGCTGTTTTTT CASSQDLSRGPNTGELFF
- TRBJ2-3 - 16 TRBV5-1 TGCGCCAGCAGCTTGGTTCCAGGGCGTTGGACAGATACGCAGTATTTT CASSLVPGRWTDTQYF
- TRBJ1-1 - 13 TRBV27 TGTGCCAGCAGTTCTCTGTCGAACACTGAAGCTTTCTTT CASSSLSNTEAFF
once TRBJ2-1 TRBD1 17 TRBV27 TGTGCCAGCAGTTTATCAGCGGTGAGACAGGGGGCAGGTGAGCAGTTCTTC CASSLSAVRQGAGEQFF
- TRBJ1-3 TRBD1 16 TRBV13 TGTGCCAGCAGCTTGTGGACAGGGACAGAAGGAAACACCATATATTTT CASSLWTGTEGNTIYF
- TRBJ2-2 TRBD1 16 TRBV5-1 TGCGCCAGCAGCTTTGGCGTGACAGGGCACACCGGGGAGCTGTTTTTT CASSFGVTGHTGELFF
few TRBJ1-3 - 15 TRBV30 TGTGCCTGGTCCGGACAGTATAGCTCTGGAAACACCATATATTTT CAWSGQYSSGNTIYF
- TRBJ1-1 - 11 TRBV2 TGTGCCAGCAGCCCCCAGCGTGAAGCTTTCTTT CASSPQREAFF
- TRBJ2-7 TRBD1 15 TRBV7-2 TGTGCCAGCAGCGCTCCGGGACAGGGATTGGTAGGGCAGTACTTC CASSAPGQGLVGQYF
- TRBJ2-4 - 16 TRBV5-1 TGCGCCAGCAGCTTATCGGGAAGGTCAGGAAAGGTCATTCAGTACTTC CASSLSGRSGKVIQYF
- TRBJ2-7 TRBD2 19 TRBV5-1 TGCGCCAGCAGCTTCGGGACAGGGTTAGCGGGGGGGCCTTTCCACGAGCAGTACTTC CASSFGTGLAGGPFHEQYF
- TRBJ1-5 - 17 TRBV6-1 TGTGCCAGCAGTGAAGCGCACGGGGTAGGCGGGAATCAGCCCCAGCATTTT CASSEAHGVGGNQPQHF
- TRBJ1-6 - 19 TRBV14 TGTGCCAGCAGCCGCACCTGGGGACTCAAGGACACCTATAATTCACCCCTCCACTTT CASSRTWGLKDTYNSPLHF
- TRBJ2-7 - 15 TRBV5-1 TGCGCCAGCAGCTTGGCCTCGTGGACAGCCTACGAGCAGTACTTC CASSLASWTAYEQYF
- TRBJ1-2 TRBD1 17 TRBV5-4 TGTGCCAGCAGCTTGGCACAGGGGGCGCGGCGGGCTTATGGCTACACCTTC CASSLAQGARRAYGYTF
- TRBJ1-1 TRBD1 15 TRBV4-3 TGCGCCAGCAGCCAAGGGGACAGGGCGAACACTGAAGCTTTCTTT CASSQGDRANTEAFF
- TRBJ2-5 - 16 TRBV6-6 TGTGCCAGCAGTTCCCAGCCCCAGGGTAACCAAGAGACCCAGTACTTC CASSSQPQGNQETQYF
- TRBJ1-1 - 14 TRBV5-4 TGTGCCAGCAGCGGGGGGGGGCCAAACACTGAAGCTTTCTTT CASSGGGPNTEAFF
- TRBJ2-7 TRBD2 15 TRBV5-1 TGCGCCAGCAGCTGGGAGGGACTAGCGGGAGGACGGAGGTACTTC CASSWEGLAGGRRYF
- TRBJ2-4 TRBD1 14 TRBV4-3 TGCGCCAGCAGCCAAACAGGGGCAGGAAACAGTCAGTACTTC CASSQTGAGNSQYF
few TRBJ2-1 TRBD2 13 TRBV7-2 TGTGCCAGCAGCTTAGCGGGGAGGGGTGAGCAGTTCTTC CASSLAGRGEQFF
- TRBJ1-3 - 14 TRBV13 TGTGCCAGCAGATTATACAGGGCTGGAAACACCATATATTTT CASRLYRAGNTIYF
- TRBJ2-7 - 15 TRBV28 TGTGCCAGCAGTTTGGGGCTAGGGCGGGGCTACGAGCAGTACTTC CASSLGLGRGYEQYF
- TRBJ1-6 - 15 TRBV7-9 TGTTCCAGCAGCCTATCCGACAGCCATAATTCACCCCTCCACTTT CSSSLSDSHNSPLHF